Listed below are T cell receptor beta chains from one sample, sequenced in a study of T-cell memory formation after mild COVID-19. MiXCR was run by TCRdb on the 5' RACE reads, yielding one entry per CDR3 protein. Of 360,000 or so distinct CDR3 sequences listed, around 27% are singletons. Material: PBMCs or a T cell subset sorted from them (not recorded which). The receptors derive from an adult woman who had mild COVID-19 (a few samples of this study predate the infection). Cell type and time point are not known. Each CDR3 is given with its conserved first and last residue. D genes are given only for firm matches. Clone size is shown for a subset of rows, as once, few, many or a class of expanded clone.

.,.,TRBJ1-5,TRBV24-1,TGTGCCACCAGTGACCTAGAGGTCCGCAAGTATAGCAATCAGCCCCAGCATTTT,CATSDLEVRKYSNQPQHF
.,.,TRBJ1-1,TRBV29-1,TGCAGCGTTGGTAGACCTTTCACTGAAGCTTTCTTT,CSVGRPFTEAFF
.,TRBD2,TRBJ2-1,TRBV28,TGTGCCAGCAAAATTACTAGCGGGAGAGTGGATGAGCAGTTCTTC,CASKITSGRVDEQFF
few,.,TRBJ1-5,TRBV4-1,TGCGCCAGCAGCCAACTGGGGAAACAGCCCCAGCATTTT,CASSQLGKQPQHF
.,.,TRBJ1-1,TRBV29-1,TGCAGCGGGGCCGGGAGAATGAACACTGAAGCTTTCTTT,CSGAGRMNTEAFF
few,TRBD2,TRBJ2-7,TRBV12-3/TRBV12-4,TGTGCCAGCAGCCCGACTAGCGACTACGAGCAGTACTTC,CASSPTSDYEQYF
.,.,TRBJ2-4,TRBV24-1,TGTGCCACCAGTGGGCCGGGGGCAAACATTCAGTACTTC,CATSGPGANIQYF
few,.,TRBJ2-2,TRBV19,TGTGCCAGTAGTAGCGGGGGCCACACCGGGGAGCTGTTTTTT,CASSSGGHTGELFF
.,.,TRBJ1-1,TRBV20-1,TGCAGTGCTAGAGACCGGACAGAAATGAACACTGAAGCTTTCTTT,CSARDRTEMNTEAFF
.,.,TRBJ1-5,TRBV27,TGTGCCAGCAGTTTATCAGGGGGTATAAGCAATCAGCCCCAGCATTTT,CASSLSGGISNQPQHF
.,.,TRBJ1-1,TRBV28,TGTGCCAGCAAATTGAACACTGAAGCTTTCTTT,CASKLNTEAFF
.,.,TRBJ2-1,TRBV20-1,TGCAGTGCTAGAGGTCTACTCACCTACAATGAGCAGTTCTTC,CSARGLLTYNEQFF
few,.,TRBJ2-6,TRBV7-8,TGTGCCAGCAGCTTAGGGAGATCCTCTGGGGCCAACGTCCTGACTTTC,CASSLGRSSGANVLTF
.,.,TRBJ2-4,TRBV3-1,TGTGCCAGCAGCCACGGTCGGCCCTCGGGTTTTGGCAAAAACATTCAGTACTTC,CASSHGRPSGFGKNIQYF
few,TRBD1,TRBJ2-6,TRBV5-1,TGCGCCAGCAGCCTTGCCAGGGGGCAGACTGGGGCCAACGTCCTGACTTTC,CASSLARGQTGANVLTF
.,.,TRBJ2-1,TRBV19,TGTGCCAGTAGTGAACAGGGTTCTCTCGTAAATGAGCAGTTCTTC,CASSEQGSLVNEQFF
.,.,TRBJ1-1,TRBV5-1,TGCGCCAGCAGCCACGACGGTGAAGCTTTCTTT,CASSHDGEAFF
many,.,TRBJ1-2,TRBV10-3,TGTGCCATCAGTGAGACATCTAACTATGGCTACACCTTC,CAISETSNYGYTF
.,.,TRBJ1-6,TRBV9,TGTGCCAGCAACGAGGGGGCCTATAATTCACCCCTCCACTTT,CASNEGAYNSPLHF
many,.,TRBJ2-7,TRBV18,TGTGCCAGCTCGTCCGCATTCCCGGCCTACGAGCAGTACTTC,CASSSAFPAYEQYF
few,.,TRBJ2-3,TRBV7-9,TGTGCCAGCAGCTTAGGGGGAGATTGGACAGATACGCAGTATTTT,CASSLGGDWTDTQYF
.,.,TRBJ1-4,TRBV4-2,TGTGCCAGCAGCCCCCAGGGGCAGCGGAATGAAAAACTGTTTTTT,CASSPQGQRNEKLFF
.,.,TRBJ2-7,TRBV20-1,TGCAGTGCTAGAGCCCTCGGGAGCAGTAAGAACGAGCAGTACTTC,CSARALGSSKNEQYF
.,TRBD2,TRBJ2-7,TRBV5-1,TGCGCCAGCAGCTTAGCGGGAGAGGGCGAGCAGTACTTC,CASSLAGEGEQYF
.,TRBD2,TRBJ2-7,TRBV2,TGTGCCAGCAAAGTTCGACTAGCGGGGGCCAAGAGCCCGGGAGGGGCGTACGAGCAGTACTTC,CASKVRLAGAKSPGGAYEQYF
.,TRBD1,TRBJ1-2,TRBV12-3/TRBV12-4,TGTGCCAGCAGAACAGGGGGCGGCTATGGCTACACCTTC,CASRTGGGYGYTF
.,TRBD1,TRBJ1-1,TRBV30,TGTGCCTGGAGCTCGACAGGGTTCACTGAAGCTTTCTTT,CAWSSTGFTEAFF
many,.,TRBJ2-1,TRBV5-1,TGCGCCAGCAGCCAGCTCGCCTACAATGAGCAGTTCTTC,CASSQLAYNEQFF
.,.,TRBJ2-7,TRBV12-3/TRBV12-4,TGTGCCAGCAGTTTTGACCCAGCTCGGAACGAGCAGTACTTC,CASSFDPARNEQYF
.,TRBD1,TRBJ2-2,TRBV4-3,TGCGCCAGCAGCCAGACCCAGGGGGCAGACGGGGAGCTGTTTTTT,CASSQTQGADGELFF
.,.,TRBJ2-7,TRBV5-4,TGTGCCAGCAGCCCACGGTCCGGGACGTTGTACTTC,CASSPRSGTLYF
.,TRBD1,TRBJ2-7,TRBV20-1,TGCAGTGCTAGGGTCAGGGGGTCGTACGAGCAGTACTTC,CSARVRGSYEQYF
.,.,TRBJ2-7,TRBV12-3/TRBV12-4,TGTGCCAGCAGCGCCGGACAGCCTTCCTACGAGCAGTACTTC,CASSAGQPSYEQYF
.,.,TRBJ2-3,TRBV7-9,TGTGCCAGCAGCCCCGGTGAGCGCCAGAGAGATACGCAGTATTTT,CASSPGERQRDTQYF
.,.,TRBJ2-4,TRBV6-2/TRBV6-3,TGTGCCAGCAGTTACACTAGGGATGGAAACATTCAGTACTTC,CASSYTRDGNIQYF
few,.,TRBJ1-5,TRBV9,TGTGCCAGCAGCTCGGGAACAGGGAGGAATCAGCCCCAGCATTTT,CASSSGTGRNQPQHF
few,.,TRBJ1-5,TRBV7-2,TGTGCCAGCAGCTCGACTTATGGAAGCAATCAGCCCCAGCATTTT,CASSSTYGSNQPQHF
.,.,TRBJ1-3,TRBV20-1,TGCAGTGCTAGAGTACCCCCCCAAAGGGCTAGCTCTGGAAACACCATATATTTT,CSARVPPQRASSGNTIYF
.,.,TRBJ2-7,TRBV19,TGTGCCAGTAGTATAGGAGGGAACCAGTACGAGCAGTACTTC,CASSIGGNQYEQYF
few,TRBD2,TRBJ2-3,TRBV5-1,TGCGCCAGCAGCCTATCTAGCGGGGGGCCCTCGTACACGACGGATACGCAGTATTTT,CASSLSSGGPSYTTDTQYF
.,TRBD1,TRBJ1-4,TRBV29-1,TGCAGCGTCCTGATAGGGACAGGAGACGAAAAACTGTTTTTT,CSVLIGTGDEKLFF
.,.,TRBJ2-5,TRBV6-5,TGTGCCAGCAGTTACCTTACCCCAACAGGACCTTTCGAGACCCAGTACTTC,CASSYLTPTGPFETQYF
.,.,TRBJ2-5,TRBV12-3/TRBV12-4,TGTGCCAGCAGCACGTACCAAGAGACCCAGTACTTC,CASSTYQETQYF
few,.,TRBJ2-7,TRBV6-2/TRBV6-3,TGTGCCAGCAGTTACACCGGGTGGGAGCAGTACTTC,CASSYTGWEQYF
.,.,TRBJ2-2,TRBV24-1,TGTGCCACCTTACAGCCTCACACCGGGGAGCTGTTTTTT,CATLQPHTGELFF
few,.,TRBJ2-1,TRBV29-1,TGCAGCGTTGTTAGAGGCAATGAGCAGTTCTTC,CSVVRGNEQFF
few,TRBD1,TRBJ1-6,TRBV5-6,TGTGCCAGCAGGGACAGGGGGCTTTCACCCCTCCACTTT,CASRDRGLSPLHF
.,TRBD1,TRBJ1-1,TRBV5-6,TGTGCCAGCAGCTTCCCCGACAGGGTGGCTGCCGCCCTGAACACTGAAGCTTTCTTT,CASSFPDRVAAALNTEAFF
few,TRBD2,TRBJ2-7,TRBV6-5,TGTGCCAGCAGTTATGGACTAGCGGGAATCTACGAGCAGTACTTC,CASSYGLAGIYEQYF
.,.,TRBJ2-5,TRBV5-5,TGTGCCAGCAGCTTGTCCGTTTCGGGGACCCAAGAGACCCAGTACTTC,CASSLSVSGTQETQYF
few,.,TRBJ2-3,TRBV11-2,TGTGCCAGCAGCCGTTTCGCGGGGGCCACGGGGGATACGCAGTATTTT,CASSRFAGATGDTQYF
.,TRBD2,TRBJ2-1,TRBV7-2,TGTGCCAGCAGCTTCGGACTAGCGGCCACCGGTGAGCAGTTCTTC,CASSFGLAATGEQFF
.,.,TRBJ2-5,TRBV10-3,TGTGCCATCAGTCGGGGGGCGGAAGAGACCCAGTACTTC,CAISRGAEETQYF
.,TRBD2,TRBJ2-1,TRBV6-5,TGTGCCAGCAGTTACGAGGGACTAGCGGGAGGAGAACAGTTCTTC,CASSYEGLAGGEQFF
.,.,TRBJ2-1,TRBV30,TGTGCCTGGAGGGAGATCTATGAGCAGTTCTTC,CAWREIYEQFF
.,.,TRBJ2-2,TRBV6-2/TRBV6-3,TGTGCCAGCACCGACAGAAAGGAGGGGGAGCTGTTTTTT,CASTDRKEGELFF
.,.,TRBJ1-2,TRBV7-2,TGTGCCAGCAGACTAGGAGGGGCCGCGGGAGGCTACACCTTC,CASRLGGAAGGYTF
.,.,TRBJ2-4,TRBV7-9,TGTGCCAGCAGCGCCCCAGGGGGAGGGGACAAAAACATTCAGTACTTC,CASSAPGGGDKNIQYF
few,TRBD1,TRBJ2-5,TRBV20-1,TGCAGTGCTTGGGACAGGCTCTGGTGGACCCAGTACTTC,CSAWDRLWWTQYF